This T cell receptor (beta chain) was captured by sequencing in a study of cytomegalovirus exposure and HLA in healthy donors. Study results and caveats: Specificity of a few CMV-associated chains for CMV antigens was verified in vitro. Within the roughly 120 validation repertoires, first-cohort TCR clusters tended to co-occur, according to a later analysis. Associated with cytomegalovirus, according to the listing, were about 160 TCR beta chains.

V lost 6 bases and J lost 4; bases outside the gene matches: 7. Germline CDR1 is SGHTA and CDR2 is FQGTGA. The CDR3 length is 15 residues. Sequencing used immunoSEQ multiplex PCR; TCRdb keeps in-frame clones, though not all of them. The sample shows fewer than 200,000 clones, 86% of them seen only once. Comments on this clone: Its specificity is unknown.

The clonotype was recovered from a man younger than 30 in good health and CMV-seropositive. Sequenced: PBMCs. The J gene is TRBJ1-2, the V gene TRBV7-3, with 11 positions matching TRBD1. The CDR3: CASSAGTGGIYGYTF. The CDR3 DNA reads TGTGCCAGCAGTGCCGGGACAGGGGGGATCTATGGCTACACCTTC.